This is a list of T cell receptor beta chains from one sample in a study of identifying expanded T cells in peripheral blood. Clones were read by immunoSEQ multiplex PCR, and TCRdb kept only the in-frame ones, dropping some. The sample holds some 78,000 clones; more than 75% are singletons and the top ten take 15% to 20%. The sequenced material came from blood. Receptor source: a person aged 18-70 years in good health. CDR3s include the opening cysteine and the closing phenylalanine or tryptophan. D genes are given only for firm matches. Size is stated for part of the rows, as once, few or many counts, or as a class when the clone is expanded.

V	D	J	size	DNA	CDR3
TRBV19	NA	TRBJ2-3	NA	TGTGCCAGTAGAGCCCCGGCGGAGGCAGATACGCAGTATTTT	CASRAPAEADTQYF
TRBV19	TRBD1	TRBJ1-1	few	TGTGCCAGTGCCTCCGGGACAGAGAAAATCTGGAACACTGAAGCTTTCTTT	CASASGTEKIWNTEAFF
TRBV6-5	NA	TRBJ2-7	NA	TGTGCCAGCAGTTACAACCCCCTCCTCGAGCAGTACTTC	CASSYNPLLEQYF
TRBV14	NA	TRBJ1-3	NA	TGTGCCAGCAGCCAAGAGAACAGGACTTCTGGAAACACCATATATTTT	CASSQENRTSGNTIYF
TRBV7-9	NA	TRBJ2-3	NA	TGTGCCAGCAGCCCCTCCGGGGAAGACCCTAGCACAGATACGCAGTATTTT	CASSPSGEDPSTDTQYF
TRBV28	NA	TRBJ2-7	NA	TGTGCCACCCAGTTTGCACAGTTCCACTACGAGCAGTACTTC	CATQFAQFHYEQYF
TRBV6-5	NA	TRBJ2-5	NA	TGTGCCAGCAGTTACCAGCCCCAAGAGACCCAGTACTTC	CASSYQPQETQYF
TRBV4-3	NA	TRBJ1-3	NA	TGCGCCAGCAGCCAAGACTTGCGAAACACCATATATTTT	CASSQDLRNTIYF
TRBV7-2	TRBD1	TRBJ1-2	NA	TGTGCCAGCACCCTTGTGGACAGGGCCAACTATGGCTACACCTTC	CASTLVDRANYGYTF
TRBV7-2	NA	TRBJ2-5	once	TGTGCCGGCGCTAGGTCCTCTAGTGCGGACGGGACCCAGTACTTC	CAGARSSSADGTQYF
TRBV12-5	NA	TRBJ1-6	NA	TGTGCTAGTGGTTTACGGGGGGATAATTCACCCCTCCACTTT	CASGLRGDNSPLHF
TRBV18	TRBD1	TRBJ1-2	NA	TGTGCCAGCTCACCACCCGGGACAGGGGGCCTGGGCTATGGCTACACCTTC	CASSPPGTGGLGYGYTF
TRBV29-1	TRBD2	TRBJ2-3	NA	TGCAGCCACGGGGGGGGAAGTGACACGCAGTATTTT	CSHGGGSDTQYF
TRBV4-3	TRBD2	TRBJ2-3	NA	TGCGCCAGCAGCCCTGGACTGACTAGCGGGGTCACAGATACGCAGTATTTT	CASSPGLTSGVTDTQYF
TRBV14	NA	TRBJ2-7	NA	TGTGCCAGCCGGGGACGAGGCTACGAGCAGTACTTC	CASRGRGYEQYF
TRBV28	TRBD1	TRBJ1-6	NA	TGTGCCAGCAGTCCCGGTCGGACAGGTTATAATTCACCCCTCCACTTT	CASSPGRTGYNSPLHF
TRBV2	TRBD1	TRBJ1-5	NA	TGTGCCAGCAGTGAAGCCCGAACGGACAGGGGAAATCAGCCCCAGCATTTT	CASSEARTDRGNQPQHF
TRBV18	NA	TRBJ1-2	once	TGTGCCAGCTCACCTTCGGCCGAGGCCGGCTATGGCTACACCTTC	CASSPSAEAGYGYTF
TRBV5-5	NA	TRBJ1-2	NA	TGTGCCAGCAGCTTGACTAGACAGCCCTCTAACTATGGCTACACCTTC	CASSLTRQPSNYGYTF
TRBV29-1	NA	TRBJ2-7	NA	TGCAGCGTTGAAGAGACCTCGTCCTACGAGCAGTACTTC	CSVEETSSYEQYF